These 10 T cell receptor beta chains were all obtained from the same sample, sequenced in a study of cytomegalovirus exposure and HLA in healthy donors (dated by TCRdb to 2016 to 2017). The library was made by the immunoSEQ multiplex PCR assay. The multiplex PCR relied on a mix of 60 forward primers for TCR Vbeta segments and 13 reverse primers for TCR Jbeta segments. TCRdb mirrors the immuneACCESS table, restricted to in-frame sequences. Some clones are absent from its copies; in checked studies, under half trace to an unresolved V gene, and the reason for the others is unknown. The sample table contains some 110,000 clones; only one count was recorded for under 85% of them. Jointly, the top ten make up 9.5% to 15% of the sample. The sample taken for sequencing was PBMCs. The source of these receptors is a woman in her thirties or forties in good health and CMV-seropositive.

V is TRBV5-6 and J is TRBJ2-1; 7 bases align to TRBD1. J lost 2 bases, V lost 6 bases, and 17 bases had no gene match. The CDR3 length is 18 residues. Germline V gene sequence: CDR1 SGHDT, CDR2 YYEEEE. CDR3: CASIIRDSLRGAYNEQFF. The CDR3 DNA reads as TGTGCCAGCATCATCCGGGACAGCCTGCGCGGAGCCTACAATGAGCAGTTCTTC.

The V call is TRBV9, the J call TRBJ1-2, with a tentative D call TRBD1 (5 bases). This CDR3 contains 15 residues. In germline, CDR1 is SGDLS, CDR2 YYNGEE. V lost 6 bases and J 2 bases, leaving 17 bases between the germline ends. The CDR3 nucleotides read TGTGCCAGCATCCCGAGGCAGGGTGTAAACTATGGCTACACCTTC. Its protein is CASIPRQGVNYGYTF.

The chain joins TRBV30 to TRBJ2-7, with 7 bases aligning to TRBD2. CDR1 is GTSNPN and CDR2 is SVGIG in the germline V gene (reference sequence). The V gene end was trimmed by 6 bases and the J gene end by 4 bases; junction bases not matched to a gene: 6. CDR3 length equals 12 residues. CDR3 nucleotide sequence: TGTGCCTGCCGTCCGGGGGGTTACGAGCAGTACTTC. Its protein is CACRPGGYEQYF.

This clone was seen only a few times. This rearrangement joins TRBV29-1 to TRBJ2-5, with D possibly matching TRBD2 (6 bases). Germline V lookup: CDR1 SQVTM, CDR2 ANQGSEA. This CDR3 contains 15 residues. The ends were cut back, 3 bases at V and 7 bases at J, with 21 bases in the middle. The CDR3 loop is CSVEGSGLGVGTQYF. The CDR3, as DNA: TGCAGCGTTGAGGGTAGCGGACTGGGTGTAGGGACCCAGTACTTC. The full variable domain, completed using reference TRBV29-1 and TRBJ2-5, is SAVISQKPSRDICQRGTSLTIQCQVDSQVTMMFWYRQQPGQSLTLIATANQGSEATYESGFVIDKFPISRPNLTFSTLTVSNMSPEDSSIYLCSVEGSGLGVGTQYFGPGTRLLVL.

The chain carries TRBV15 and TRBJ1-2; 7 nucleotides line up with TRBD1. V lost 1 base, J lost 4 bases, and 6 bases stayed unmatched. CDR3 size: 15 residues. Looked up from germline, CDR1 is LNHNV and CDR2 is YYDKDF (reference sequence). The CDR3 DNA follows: TGTGCCACCAGCAGAGGGACAGGACCCCTCTATGGCTACACCTTC. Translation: CATSRGTGPLYGYTF.

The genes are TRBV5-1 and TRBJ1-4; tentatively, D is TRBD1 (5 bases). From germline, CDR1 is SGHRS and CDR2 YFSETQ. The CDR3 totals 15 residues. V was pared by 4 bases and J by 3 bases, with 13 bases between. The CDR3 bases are TGCGCCAGCAGCACGGGGGAGGTAGCTAATGAAAAACTGTTTTTT. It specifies CASSTGEVANEKLFF.

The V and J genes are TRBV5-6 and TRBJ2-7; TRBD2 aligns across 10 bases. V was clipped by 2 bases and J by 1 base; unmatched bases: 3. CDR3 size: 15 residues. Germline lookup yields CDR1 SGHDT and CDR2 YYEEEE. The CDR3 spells CASSLQAGGSYEQYF. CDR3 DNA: TGTGCCAGCAGCTTACAAGCGGGAGGGTCCTACGAGCAGTACTTC.

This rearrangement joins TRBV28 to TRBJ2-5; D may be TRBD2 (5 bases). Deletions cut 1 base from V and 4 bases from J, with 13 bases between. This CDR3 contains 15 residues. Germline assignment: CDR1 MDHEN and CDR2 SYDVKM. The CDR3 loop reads CASSLLTPGRETQYF. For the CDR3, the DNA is TGTGCCAGCAGTTTATTAACCCCGGGAAGAGAGACCCAGTACTTC.

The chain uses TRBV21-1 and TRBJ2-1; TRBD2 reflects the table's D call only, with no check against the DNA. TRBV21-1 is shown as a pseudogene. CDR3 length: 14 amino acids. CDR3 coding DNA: TGTGCCAGCAGCAAAATCCTAAGATCAAATGAGCAGTTCTTC. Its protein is CASSKILRSNEQFF.

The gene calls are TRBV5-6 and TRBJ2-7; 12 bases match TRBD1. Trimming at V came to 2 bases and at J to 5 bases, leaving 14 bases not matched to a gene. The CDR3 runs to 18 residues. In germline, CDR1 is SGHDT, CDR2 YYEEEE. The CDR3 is CASSFGMGPGQGANEQYF. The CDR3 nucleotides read TGTGCCAGCAGCTTTGGGATGGGTCCGGGACAGGGGGCAAACGAGCAGTACTTC.